This T cell receptor (beta chain) was identified during a study of CD4+ T cells in melanoma. The CDR3 has 11 residues. V shed 7 bases and J shed 7 bases, with 14 bases lying between them. Germline CDR1 GTSNPN, CDR2 SVGIG (reference sequence). Data came from immunoSEQ multiplex PCR; TCRdb stores just in-frame clones and leaves some out. This repertoire shows about 110,000 clones, around 92% found once; its top ten account for about 3.3%. The receptor was derived from a human donor with melanoma. This rearrangement joins TRBV30 to TRBJ2-7; possible D gene TRBD2, 6 bases. Source material: peripheral blood. The CDR3 loop reads CALEGGAEQYF. Written as DNA, the CDR3 is TGTGCCTTGGAGGGCGGGGCTGAGCAGTACTTC.